This entry is about one T cell receptor (beta chain). Donation came from healthy HIV-negative adults that had no recent acute infections or vaccinations. CD4+ cells yielded CD45RA+ naive and CD45RA-negative memory subsets. Per the original data handling: ImmunoSEQ only sent back junction sequences with no quality scores, so filtering was done differently. Assay: immunoSEQ multiplex PCR; the TCRdb copy retains only in-frame clones and omits some. The V and J calls and the clone size are those of that table, but D and trimming were determined from the DNA. The sample has about 1.1 million clones, about 72% seen once. This entry belongs to a study of shared clonotypes between healthy human individuals. Study summary: CD8 memory received one plate per donor, CD8 naive two, CD4 memory three and CD4 naive three.

Between the trimmed V and J ends, which lost 4 bases and 7 bases, there was a span of 12 bases. The CDR3 is 12 residues long. Per germline, CDR1 SGHTS and CDR2 YDEGEE. Sequenced material: memory CD4+ T cells from PBMCs. The subset here: CD45RA-negative fraction. The V call is TRBV5-8, the J call TRBJ2-7; TRBD2 might be the D (5 bases). The clonotype comes from a man between 18 and 35 years old in good health. Some clones in this sample may be carry-over from other donors' samples. For the CDR3, the DNA is TGTGCCAGCAGCGGATTGCGCGGGGAGCAGTACTTC. Translated: CASSGLRGEQYF.